Shown below are 10 T cell receptor beta chains from a single sample sequenced in a study of CD8 T cells in Susac syndrome. cDNA came from about 0.5 to 1 ug RNA primed by random hexamers. TCRdb re-called the immunoSEQ multiplex PCR reads with MiXCR, one entry per CDR3 protein. The sample consists of around 230,000 distinct CDR3 sequences, around 95% of them appearing once. Sequencing was carried out using CD4+ T cells from PBMCs. The receptors derive from a human donor with multiple sclerosis.

The chain carries TRBV25-1 and TRBJ1-5; D call uncertain. V was pared by 3 bases and J by 2 bases, with 8 bases between. Per germline, CDR1 MGHDK and CDR2 SYGVNS. The CDR3 runs to 14 residues. The CDR3 bases are TGTGCCAGCAGTGAGAACCCAGGCAATCAGCCCCAGCATTTT. The encoded protein is CASSENPGNQPQHF.

V usage is TRBV12-3 or TRBV12-4 and J usage is TRBJ1-1; a weak D match, TRBD1 (5 bases). Trimming pared 6 bases from V and 7 bases from J, leaving 9 bases between. The CDR3 is 11 amino acids. The CDR3 bases are TGTGCCAGCAGCTTCGACAGTGAAGCTTTCTTT. Translating gives CASSFDSEAFF.

The V gene is TRBV28, the J gene TRBJ2-7, with 10 positions matching TRBD2. CDR1 and CDR2 from the germline V gene are MDHEN and SYDVKM. After removal of 6 bases from V and 3 bases from J, the junction contained 11 bases not matched to a gene. CDR3 size: 16 residues. The CDR3 loop reads CASSLAGGFNRYEQYF. CDR3 DNA: TGTGCCAGCAGCTTAGCGGGAGGTTTCAATCGCTACGAGCAGTACTTC.

V usage is TRBV4-1 and J usage is TRBJ1-5; D is ambiguous. Trimming took 1 base from V and 9 from J, leaving 13 bases between them. The length of the CDR3 is 14 residues. Germline V gene data show CDR1 as MGHRA and CDR2 as YSYEKL. In nucleotides, the CDR3 is TGCGCCAGCAGCCAAGGACCTCCTGCGGGGCCCCAGCATTTT. Protein: CASSQGPPAGPQHF.

The rearrangement links TRBV29-1 to TRBJ2-1, with 8 bases aligning to TRBD1. V shed 7 bases and J 6 bases; nucleotides not matched to a gene: 2. Germline CDR1 reads SQVTM; CDR2 reads ANQGSEA. The CDR3 covers 11 residues. The CDR3 DNA sequence: TGCAGCGGGGGACAGGTCAATGAGCAGTTCTTC. Protein sequence: CSGGQVNEQFF.

This chain's CDR3 is CSASRIEREAYNEQFF. The CDR3 nucleotides are TGCAGTGCTAGTCGGATAGAGCGGGAGGCCTACAATGAGCAGTTCTTC. V is TRBV20-1 and J is TRBJ2-1; TRBD2 aligns across 9 bases. The CDR3 loop spans 16 amino acids. Germline CDR1 reads DFQATT; CDR2 reads SNEGSKA (reference sequence). J lost 2 bases, V lost 3 bases, and 8 bases had no gene match.

This clonotype occurred a few times. The rearrangement uses TRBV20-1 and TRBJ1-2; D not certain. Deletions cut 1 base from V and 8 bases from J, with 11 bases between. Per germline, CDR1 DFQATT and CDR2 SNEGSKA (reference sequence). The CDR3 spans 12 residues. The CDR3 coding sequence is TGCAGTGCTAGAGGGCAGGCGGGGGGCTACACCTTC. Translation gives CSARGQAGGYTF.

The chain carries TRBV27 and TRBJ1-5, with 12 bases that match TRBD1. J was trimmed by 3 bases and V by 6 bases; bases with no gene match: 6. Germline V lookup: CDR1 MNHEY, CDR2 SMNVEV (reference sequence). This CDR3 region has 16 residues. CDR3 protein: CASSPAGQGANQPQHF. Here the CDR3 DNA reads TGTGCCAGCAGCCCCGCGGGACAGGGGGCCAATCAGCCCCAGCATTTT.

This chain uses TRBV12-3 or TRBV12-4 with TRBJ2-5, with 7 bases that match TRBD1. The CDR3 extends over 15 amino acids. V lost 6 bases and J lost 4; bases outside the gene matches: 11. The CDR3 coding sequence is TGTGCCAGCAGCCTCGACAGGGCGGCGGGAGAGACCCAGTACTTC. Translated: CASSLDRAAGETQYF.

The chain recombines TRBV5-8 with TRBJ2-5, with D unresolved. Per the germline V gene, CDR1 is SGHTS and CDR2 is YDEGEE. V lost 4 bases, J lost 4 bases, and 8 bases lay in between. The CDR3 totals 12 residues. CDR3: CASSQPLETQYF. The DNA of the CDR3 is TGTGCCAGCAGCCAACCCCTAGAGACCCAGTACTTC.